The 13 T cell receptor beta chains listed next were all sequenced from one sample in a study of T-cell memory formation after mild COVID-19. TCRdb reprocessed the 5' RACE reads with MiXCR, giving one entry per CDR3 protein. Of approximately 260,000 distinct CDR3 sequences in the sample, around 17% were seen once. The material sequenced was PBMCs or a T cell subset sorted from them (not recorded which). These receptors came from a man aged 18 to 29 who had mild COVID-19 (a few samples of this study predate the infection). Cell type and time point are not known.

This clonotype has just a few counts. The gene calls are TRBV5-1 and TRBJ2-3, with 9 bases matching TRBD2. J lost 5 bases, V lost 7 bases, and 8 bases had no gene match. From germline, CDR1 is SGHRS and CDR2 YFSETQ. This CDR3 region has 14 residues. The CDR3 protein is CASCLAGLGDTQYF. The CDR3 DNA follows: TGCGCCAGCTGCCTAGCGGGGCTTGGAGATACGCAGTATTTT. The whole variable domain, filled in from reference TRBV5-1 and TRBJ2-3, reads KAGVTQTPRYLIKTRGQQVTLSCSPISGHRSVSWYQQTPGQGLQFLFEYFSETQRNKGNFPGRFSGRQFSNSRSEMNVSTLELGDSALYLCASCLAGLGDTQYFGPGTRLTVL.

This sequence joins TRBV5-4 and TRBJ1-1, with D unclear. V lost 4 bases to trimming and J lost 2 bases, with 21 bases between them. CDR3 length: 17 residues. CDR1 is SGHNT, CDR2 YYREEE, per germline (reference sequence). The DNA for the CDR3 is TGTGCCAGCAGCGCGAGTGGAGGGAGATTCATCAACACTGAAGCTTTCTTT. It codes for CASSASGGRFINTEAFF.

V gene TRBV24-1 combines with J gene TRBJ2-7; 7 bases are shared with TRBD2. Germline lookup yields CDR1 KGHDR and CDR2 SFDVKD. The CDR3 has 16 amino acids. Unmatched junction bases numbered 11, after V lost 4 bases and J lost 3 bases. The DNA for the CDR3 is TGTGCCACCAGTGACCCCGGGACTACCTGGCGCTACGAGCAGTACTTC. This sequence encodes CATSDPGTTWRYEQYF.

The chain recombines TRBV6-6 with TRBJ1-2; the D gene is possibly TRBD1 (5 bases). Germline values: CDR1 MNHNY, CDR2 SVGAGI (reference sequence). There are 16 residues in the CDR3. Trimming removed 2 bases from V and 6 bases from J, with 19 bases in between. The CDR3 nucleotides read TGTGCCAGCAGTTACCCGATCGGCCGGTCAGGGAATGGCTACACCTTC. Encoded protein: CASSYPIGRSGNGYTF.

J is TRBJ2-7 and V is TRBV5-6, with D hard to call. Germline V gene data show CDR1 as SGHDT and CDR2 as YYEEEE. V lost 0 bases and J 6 bases, leaving 10 bases between the germline ends. This CDR3 spans 13 amino acids. The CDR3 loop reads CASSLVRFGEQYF. In DNA form, the CDR3 reads TGTGCCAGCAGCTTGGTCCGCTTCGGCGAGCAGTACTTC.

This clonotype was recorded a few times. The J gene is TRBJ2-3, the V gene TRBV20-1; TRBD2 aligns across 12 bases. The length of the CDR3 is 15 residues. J gave up 5 bases and V 0 bases, and 3 bases lay outside the gene matches. Germline lookup yields CDR1 DFQATT and CDR2 SNEGSKA (reference sequence). CDR3 region: CSARDLAGGRDTQYF. The CDR3 bases are TGCAGTGCTAGAGATCTAGCGGGGGGGCGAGATACGCAGTATTTT.

In DNA, the CDR3 is TGTGCCAGCAGTTTTTCCCAGGTCCCCTATGGCTACACCTTC. Its translation: CASSFSQVPYGYTF. This chain uses TRBV28 with TRBJ1-2, with D unclear. Germline V gene data show CDR1 as MDHEN and CDR2 as SYDVKM. Trimming left V 3 bases short and J 4 bases short, with 12 bases between. The CDR3 runs 14 residues.

This clonotype was counted between two and nine times. The chain is built from TRBV6-2 or TRBV6-3 and TRBJ2-1; 8 bases agree with TRBD2. After removal of 8 bases from V and 5 bases from J, the junction contained 23 bases not matched to a gene. CDR3 size: 19 residues. CDR1 and CDR2 (germline): MNHEY, SVGEGT. Written as DNA, the CDR3 is TGTGCCAGCTCTTGGGTTTTTATTTCCGGGGGGGTTTTAAACAATGAGCAGTTCTTC. The encoded protein is CASSWVFISGGVLNNEQFF.

This clonotype occurred a few times. The chain joins TRBV9 to TRBJ1-1; D perhaps matches TRBD1 (6 bases). CDR1 SGDLS and CDR2 YYNGEE come from the germline V gene. This CDR3 spans 16 amino acids. The V end was cut by 1 base, the J end by 4 bases, with 17 bases between. The CDR3 DNA sequence: TGTGCCAGCAGCGTATCGGGGTCTGAAGGGGGCACTGAAGCTTTCTTT. This encodes CASSVSGSEGGTEAFF.

This clonotype was recorded at least ten times. The chain couples TRBV7-2 to TRBJ1-6, with 7 positions matching TRBD1. Trimming at V came to 2 bases and at J to 7 bases, leaving 5 bases not matched to a gene. Germline V CDR1 and CDR2: SGHTA, FQGNSA. The CDR3 covers 15 residues. The chain's CDR3 is CASSLRGQRNSPLHF. The CDR3 DNA follows: TGTGCCAGCAGCTTAAGGGGACAGAGAAATTCACCCCTCCACTTT. The variable domain in full, with the rest retrieved from reference TRBV7-2 and TRBJ1-6, is GAGVSQSPSNKVTEKGKDVELRCDPISGHTALYWYRQSLGQGLEFLIYFQGNSAPDKSGLPSDRFSAERTGGSVSTLTIQRTQQEDSAVYLCASSLRGQRNSPLHFGNGTRLTVT.

V gene TRBV20-1 combines with J gene TRBJ2-5; D possibly matches TRBD1 or TRBD2 (5 bases each). The ends were cut back, 4 bases at V and 5 bases at J, with 11 bases in the middle. CDR3 length: 12 amino acids. Germline V gives CDR1 DFQATT, CDR2 SNEGSKA (reference sequence). The CDR3 reads CSAKGPGETQYF. The CDR3, as DNA: TGCAGTGCTAAGGGACCTGGGGAGACCCAGTACTTC.

This clonotype has just a few counts. The CDR3 reads CASSGGPGYGYTF. In DNA, the CDR3 is TGTGCCAGCAGTGGAGGGCCGGGCTATGGCTACACCTTC. This chain uses TRBV6-1 with TRBJ1-2; D is undetermined. With 4 bases removed from V and 4 bases from J, the gap between germline ends came to 10 bases. CDR1 is MNHNS, CDR2 SASEGT, per germline. The CDR3 contains 13 residues.

The rearrangement joins TRBV7-9 to TRBJ2-5; 8 bases are a match to TRBD2. Losses at the gene ends were 5 bases for V and 4 bases for J; bases not matched to a gene: 6. This CDR3 is 14 amino acids long. The V gene's germline CDR1 is SEHNR and CDR2 FQNEAQ (reference sequence). CDR3 bases: TGTGCCAGCAGCCCCACCCTAGCGGGAGAGACCCAGTACTTC. It codes for CASSPTLAGETQYF. Complete variable domain (other parts from reference TRBV7-9 and TRBJ2-5): DTGVSQNPRHKITKRGQNVTFRCDPISEHNRLYWYRQTLGQGPEFLTYFQNEAQLEKSRLLSDRFSAERPKGSFSTLEIQRTEQGDSAMYLCASSPTLAGETQYFGPGTRLLVL.